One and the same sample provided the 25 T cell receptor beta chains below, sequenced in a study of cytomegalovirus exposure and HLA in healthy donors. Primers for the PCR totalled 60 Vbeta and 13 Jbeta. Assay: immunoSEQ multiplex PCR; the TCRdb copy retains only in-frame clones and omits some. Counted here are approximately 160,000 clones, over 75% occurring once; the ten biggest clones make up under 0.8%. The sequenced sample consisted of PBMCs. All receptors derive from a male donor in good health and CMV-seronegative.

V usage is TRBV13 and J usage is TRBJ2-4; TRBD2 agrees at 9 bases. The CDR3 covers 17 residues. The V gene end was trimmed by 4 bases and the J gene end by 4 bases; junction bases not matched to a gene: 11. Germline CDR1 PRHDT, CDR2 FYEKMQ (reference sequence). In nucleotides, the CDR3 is TGTGCCAGCAGCTCGGGGCGGGGGGGATGGGCGAAAAACATTCAGTACTTC. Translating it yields CASSSGRGGWAKNIQYF.

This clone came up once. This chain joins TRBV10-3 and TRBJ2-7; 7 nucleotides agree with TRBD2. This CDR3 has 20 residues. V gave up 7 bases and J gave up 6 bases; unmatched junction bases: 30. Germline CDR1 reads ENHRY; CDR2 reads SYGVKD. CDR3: CAITRRPSGESYEPGGEQYF. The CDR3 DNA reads TGTGCCATCACCCGGCGGCCTAGCGGTGAAAGCTACGAGCCCGGGGGCGAGCAGTACTTC.

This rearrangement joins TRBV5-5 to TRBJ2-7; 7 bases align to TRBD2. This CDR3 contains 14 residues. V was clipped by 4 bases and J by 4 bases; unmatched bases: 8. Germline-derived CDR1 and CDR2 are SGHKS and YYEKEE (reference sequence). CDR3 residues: CASSRDYWLYEQYF. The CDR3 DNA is TGTGCCAGCAGCCGGGACTATTGGCTATACGAGCAGTACTTC.

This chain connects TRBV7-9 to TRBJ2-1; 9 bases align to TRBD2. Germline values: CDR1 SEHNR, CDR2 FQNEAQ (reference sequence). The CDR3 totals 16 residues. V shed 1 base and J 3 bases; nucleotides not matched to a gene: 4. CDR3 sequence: CASSLGGGGVYNEQFF. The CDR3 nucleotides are TGTGCCAGCAGCTTAGGGGGCGGGGGGGTCTACAATGAGCAGTTCTTC.

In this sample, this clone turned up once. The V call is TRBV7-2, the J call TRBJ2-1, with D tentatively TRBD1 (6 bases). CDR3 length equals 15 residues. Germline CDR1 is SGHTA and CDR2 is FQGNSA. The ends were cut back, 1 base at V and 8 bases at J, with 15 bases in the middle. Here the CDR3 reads CASSLDARGSDEQFF. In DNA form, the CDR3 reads TGTGCCAGCAGCTTAGATGCGAGGGGGTCGGATGAGCAGTTCTTC.

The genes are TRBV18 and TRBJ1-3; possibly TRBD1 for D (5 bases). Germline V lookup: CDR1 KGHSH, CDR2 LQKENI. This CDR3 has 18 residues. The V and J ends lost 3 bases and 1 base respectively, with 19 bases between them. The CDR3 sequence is CASSPPGAIRPSGNTIYF. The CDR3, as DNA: TGTGCCAGCTCACCGCCTGGGGCGATACGTCCGTCTGGAAACACCATATATTTT. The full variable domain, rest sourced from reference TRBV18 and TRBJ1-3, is NAGVMQNPRHLVRRRGQEARLRCSPMKGHSHVYWYRQLPEEGLKFMVYLQKENIIDESGMPKERFSAEFPKEGPSILRIQQVVRGDSAAYFCASSPPGAIRPSGNTIYFGEGSWLTVV.

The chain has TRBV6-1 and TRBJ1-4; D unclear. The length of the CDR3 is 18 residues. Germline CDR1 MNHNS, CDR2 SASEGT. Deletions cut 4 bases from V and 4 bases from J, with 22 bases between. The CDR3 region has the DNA TGTGCCAGCAGTGGATTACCAGGCCATGACCGATATAATGAAAAACTGTTTTTT. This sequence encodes CASSGLPGHDRYNEKLFF.

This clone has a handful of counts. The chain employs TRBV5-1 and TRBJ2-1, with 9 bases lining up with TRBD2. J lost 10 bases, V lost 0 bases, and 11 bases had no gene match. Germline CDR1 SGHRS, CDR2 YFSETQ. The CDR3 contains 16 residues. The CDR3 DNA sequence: TGCGCCAGCAGCTTGGAGCCAGCGGGAGGAAAATTCGAGCAGTTCTTC. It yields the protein CASSLEPAGGKFEQFF.

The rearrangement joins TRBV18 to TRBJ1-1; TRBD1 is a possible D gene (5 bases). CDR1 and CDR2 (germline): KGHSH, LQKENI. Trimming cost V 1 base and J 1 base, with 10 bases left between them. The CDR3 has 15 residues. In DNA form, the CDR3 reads TGTGCCAGCTCACCACTAAGGGGCGAGAACACTGAAGCTTTCTTT. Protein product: CASSPLRGENTEAFF.

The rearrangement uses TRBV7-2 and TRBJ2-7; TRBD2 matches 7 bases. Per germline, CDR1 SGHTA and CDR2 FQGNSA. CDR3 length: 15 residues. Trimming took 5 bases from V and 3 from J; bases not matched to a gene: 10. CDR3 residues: CASSTRGGSLYEQYF. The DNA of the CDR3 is TGTGCCAGCAGCACCCGGGGCGGGAGTCTCTACGAGCAGTACTTC. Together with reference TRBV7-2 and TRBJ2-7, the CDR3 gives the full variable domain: GAGVSQSPSNKVTEKGKDVELRCDPISGHTALYWYRQSLGQGLEFLIYFQGNSAPDKSGLPSDRFSAERTGGSVSTLTIQRTQQEDSAVYLCASSTRGGSLYEQYFGPGTRLTVT.

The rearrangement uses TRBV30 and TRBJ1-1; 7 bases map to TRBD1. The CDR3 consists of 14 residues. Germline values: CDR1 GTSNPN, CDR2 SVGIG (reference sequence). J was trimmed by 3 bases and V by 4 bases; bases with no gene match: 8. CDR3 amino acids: CAWKRFQGDTEAFF. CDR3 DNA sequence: TGTGCCTGGAAGCGATTTCAGGGGGACACTGAAGCTTTCTTT.

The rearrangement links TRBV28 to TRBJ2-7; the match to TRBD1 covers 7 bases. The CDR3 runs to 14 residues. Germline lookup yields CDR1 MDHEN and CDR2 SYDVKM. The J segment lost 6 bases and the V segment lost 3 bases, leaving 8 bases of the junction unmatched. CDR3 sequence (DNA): TGTGCCAGCAGTTTTTGGGACAGTGGGTCCGAGCAGTACTTC. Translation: CASSFWDSGSEQYF. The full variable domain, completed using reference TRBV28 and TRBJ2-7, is DVKVTQSSRYLVKRTGEKVFLECVQDMDHENMFWYRQDPGLGLRLIYFSYDVKMKEKGDIPEGYSVSREKKERFSLILESASTNQTSMYLCASSFWDSGSEQYFGPGTRLTVT.

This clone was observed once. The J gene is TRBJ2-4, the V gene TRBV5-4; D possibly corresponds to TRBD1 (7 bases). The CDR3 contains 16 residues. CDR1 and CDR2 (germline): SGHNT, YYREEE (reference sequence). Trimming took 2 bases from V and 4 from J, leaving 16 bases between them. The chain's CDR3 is CASSLIQGGPKNIQYF. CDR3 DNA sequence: TGTGCCAGCAGCTTAATTCAGGGGGGCCCTAAAAACATTCAGTACTTC. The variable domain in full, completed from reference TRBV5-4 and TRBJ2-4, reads ETGVTQSPTHLIKTRGQQVTLRCSSQSGHNTVSWYQQALGQGPQFIFQYYREEENGRGNFPPRFSGLQFPNYSSELNVNALELDDSALYLCASSLIQGGPKNIQYFGAGTRLSVL.

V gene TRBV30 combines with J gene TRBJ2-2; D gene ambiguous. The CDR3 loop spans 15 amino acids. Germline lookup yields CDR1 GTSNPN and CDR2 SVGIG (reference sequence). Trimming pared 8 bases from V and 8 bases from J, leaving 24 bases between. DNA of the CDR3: TGTGCCCAGCGTCCGGCCCCCACTGGCCCAGGGGAGCTGTTTTTT. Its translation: CAQRPAPTGPGELFF.

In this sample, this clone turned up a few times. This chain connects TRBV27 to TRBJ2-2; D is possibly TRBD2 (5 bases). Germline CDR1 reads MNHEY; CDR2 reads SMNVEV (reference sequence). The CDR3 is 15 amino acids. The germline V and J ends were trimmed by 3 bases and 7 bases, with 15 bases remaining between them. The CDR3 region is CASSFYGVGGGELFF. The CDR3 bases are TGTGCCAGCAGTTTTTACGGGGTGGGCGGCGGGGAGCTGTTTTTT.

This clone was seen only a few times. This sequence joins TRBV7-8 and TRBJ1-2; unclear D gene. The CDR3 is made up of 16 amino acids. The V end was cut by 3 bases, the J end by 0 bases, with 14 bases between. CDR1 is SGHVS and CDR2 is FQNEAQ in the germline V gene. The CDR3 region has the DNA TGTGCCAGCAGCTTTGGCGGGTTGGTAGCTAACTATGGCTACACCTTC. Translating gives CASSFGGLVANYGYTF.

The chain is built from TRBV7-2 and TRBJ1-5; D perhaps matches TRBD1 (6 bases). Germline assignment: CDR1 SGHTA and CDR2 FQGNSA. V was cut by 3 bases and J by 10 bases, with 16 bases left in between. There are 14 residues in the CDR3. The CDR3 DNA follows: TGTGCCAGCAGCTTCCAGGGGAATATCAGCCCCCAGCATTTT. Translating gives CASSFQGNISPQHF.

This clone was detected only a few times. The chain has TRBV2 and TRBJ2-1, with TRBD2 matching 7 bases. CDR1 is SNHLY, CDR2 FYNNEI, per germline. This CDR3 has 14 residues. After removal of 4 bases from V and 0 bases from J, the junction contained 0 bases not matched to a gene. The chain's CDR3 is CASSASGSYNEQFF. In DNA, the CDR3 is TGTGCCAGCAGTGCTAGCGGCTCCTACAATGAGCAGTTCTTC. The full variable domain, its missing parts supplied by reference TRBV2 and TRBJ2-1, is EPEVTQTPSHQVTQMGQEVILRCVPISNHLYFYWYRQILGQKVEFLVSFYNNEISEKSEIFDDQFSVERPDGSNFTLKIRSTKLEDSAMYFCASSASGSYNEQFFGPGTRLTVL.

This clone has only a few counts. CDR3 residues: CASSQGRARGVEKLFF. In nucleotides, the CDR3 is TGCGCCAGCAGCCAAGGCAGGGCGCGTGGAGTAGAAAAACTGTTTTTT. The V gene is TRBV4-1, the J gene TRBJ1-4, with D perhaps TRBD1 (5 bases). V was cut by 1 base and J by 8 bases, with 17 bases left in between. Germline CDR1 MGHRA, CDR2 YSYEKL. The CDR3 extends over 16 amino acids.

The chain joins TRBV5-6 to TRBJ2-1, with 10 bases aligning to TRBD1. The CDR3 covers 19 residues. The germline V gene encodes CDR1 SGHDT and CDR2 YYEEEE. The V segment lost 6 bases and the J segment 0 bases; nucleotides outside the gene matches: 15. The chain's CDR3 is CASNYPGTGDPSSYNEQFF. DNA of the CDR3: TGTGCCAGCAACTACCCCGGGACAGGGGACCCGAGCTCCTACAATGAGCAGTTCTTC. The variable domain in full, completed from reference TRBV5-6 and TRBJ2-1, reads DAGVTQSPTHLIKTRGQQVTLRCSPKSGHDTVSWYQQALGQGPQFIFQYYEEEERQRGNFPDRFSGHQFPNYSSELNVNALLLGDSALYLCASNYPGTGDPSSYNEQFFGPGTRLTVL.

CDR3 amino acids: CSVRTPNTEAFF. The CDR3 nucleotides are TGCAGCGTCCGCACACCGAACACTGAAGCTTTCTTT. The gene calls are TRBV29-1 and TRBJ1-1, with D unclear. The CDR3 totals 12 residues. Germline CDR1 and CDR2: SQVTM and ANQGSEA. V lost 6 bases and J lost 1, with 9 bases in between.

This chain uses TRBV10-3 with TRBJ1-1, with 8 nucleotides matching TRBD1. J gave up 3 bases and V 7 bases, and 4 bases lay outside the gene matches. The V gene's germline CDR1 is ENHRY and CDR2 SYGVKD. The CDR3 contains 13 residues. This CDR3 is CAINPDRDTEAFF. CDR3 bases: TGTGCCATCAACCCGGACAGGGACACTGAAGCTTTCTTT.

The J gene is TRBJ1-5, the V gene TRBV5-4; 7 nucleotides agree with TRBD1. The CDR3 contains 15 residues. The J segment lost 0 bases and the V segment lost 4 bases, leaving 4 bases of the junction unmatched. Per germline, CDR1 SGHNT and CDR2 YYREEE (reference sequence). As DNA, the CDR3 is TGTGCCAGCAGCACCCAGGGGGGTAGCAATCAGCCCCAGCATTTT. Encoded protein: CASSTQGGSNQPQHF. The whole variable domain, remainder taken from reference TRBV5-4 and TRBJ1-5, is ETGVTQSPTHLIKTRGQQVTLRCSSQSGHNTVSWYQQALGQGPQFIFQYYREEENGRGNFPPRFSGLQFPNYSSELNVNALELDDSALYLCASSTQGGSNQPQHFGDGTRLSIL.

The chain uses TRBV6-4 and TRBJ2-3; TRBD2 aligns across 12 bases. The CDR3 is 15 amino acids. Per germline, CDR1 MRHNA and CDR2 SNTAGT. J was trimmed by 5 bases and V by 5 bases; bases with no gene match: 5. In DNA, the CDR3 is TGTGCCAGCAGTTCCAGACTAGCGGGAGTAGATACGCAGTATTTT. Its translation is CASSSRLAGVDTQYF.

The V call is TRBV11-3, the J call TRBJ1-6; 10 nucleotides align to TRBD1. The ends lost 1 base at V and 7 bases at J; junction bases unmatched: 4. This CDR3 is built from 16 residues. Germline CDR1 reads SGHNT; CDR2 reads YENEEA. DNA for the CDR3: TGTGCCAGCAGCTTAGCGGGGACAGGGGTAAATTCACCCCTCCACTTT. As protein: CASSLAGTGVNSPLHF.